This note documents a single T cell receptor (beta chain) sequence. The antigen is not known. CDR1 is SGHTA, CDR2 FQGNSA, per germline. This CDR3 comprises 13 residues. The V end was cut by 6 bases, the J end by 0 bases, with 9 bases between. Both TCR beta VDJ combination and CDR3 sequence profiling were carried out. Genomic DNA was the template for this profiling. Via MiXCR, TCRdb re-called the reads, giving one row per CDR3 protein. The sample yields tens of thousands of distinct CDR3 sequences, more than 75% seen once. This entry belongs to a study of CD8+CD57+ T cells in acquired aplastic anemia. General study results and limits: Researchers report that around 30 CD8+ CDR3 sequences appeared in both patients and controls.

The TCR originated in a human donor in good health, serving as a control. V usage is TRBV7-2 and J usage is TRBJ2-7; a possible D gene is TRBD1 (5 bases). Sequencing was carried out using sorted CD4+, CD8+, or CD8+CD57+ T cells (not recorded which) from PBMCs. The CDR3 sequence: CASRPRGSYEQYV. In DNA form, the CDR3 reads TGTGCCAGCAGACCAAGGGGCTCCTACGAGCAGTACGTC.